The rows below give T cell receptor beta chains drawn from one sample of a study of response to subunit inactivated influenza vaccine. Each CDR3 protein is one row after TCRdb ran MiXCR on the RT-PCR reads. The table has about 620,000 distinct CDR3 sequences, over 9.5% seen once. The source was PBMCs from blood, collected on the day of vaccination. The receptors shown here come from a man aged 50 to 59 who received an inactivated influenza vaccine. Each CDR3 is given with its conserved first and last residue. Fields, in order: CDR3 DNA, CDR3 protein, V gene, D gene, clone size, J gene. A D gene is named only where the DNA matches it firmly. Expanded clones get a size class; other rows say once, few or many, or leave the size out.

CDR3nt: TGTGCCAGCAGCGTAGAGTCTGGAGGGGGCGAGCAGTACTTC
CDR3aa: CASSVESGGGEQYF
v_gene: TRBV9
d_gene: NA
abundance: NA
j_gene: TRBJ2-7

CDR3nt: TGCGCCAGCCAACTTTCGGATACGCAGTATTTT
CDR3aa: CASQLSDTQYF
v_gene: TRBV5-1
d_gene: NA
abundance: NA
j_gene: TRBJ2-3

CDR3nt: TGTGCCAGCAGCTTCGGGGGAGGGGCGACTGAAGCTTTCTTT
CDR3aa: CASSFGGGATEAFF
v_gene: TRBV7-9
d_gene: NA
abundance: few
j_gene: TRBJ1-1

CDR3nt: TGTGCCAGCAGTTTCGGTGGGGGGTATAGAGACACCATATATTTT
CDR3aa: CASSFGGGYRDTIYF
v_gene: TRBV28
d_gene: NA
abundance: few
j_gene: TRBJ1-3

CDR3nt: TGCGCCAGCAGCCAAGTATTGTTAGCGGGTTTGACAGATACGCAGTATTTT
CDR3aa: CASSQVLLAGLTDTQYF
v_gene: TRBV4-1
d_gene: TRBD2
abundance: many
j_gene: TRBJ2-3

CDR3nt: TGTGCCAGCAGCTTATTAGCGGGAGGCTCCTACGAGCAGTACTTC
CDR3aa: CASSLLAGGSYEQYF
v_gene: TRBV7-2
d_gene: TRBD2
abundance: many
j_gene: TRBJ2-7

CDR3nt: TGTGCCACCAGTGGGCCCGGGGGTCAGCCCCAGCATTTT
CDR3aa: CATSGPGGQPQHF
v_gene: TRBV24-1
d_gene: NA
abundance: NA
j_gene: TRBJ1-5

CDR3nt: TGTGCCAGCGGGTCTGCAAGGGGCAGTTGGGACGAGCAGTACTTC
CDR3aa: CASGSARGSWDEQYF
v_gene: TRBV2
d_gene: NA
abundance: NA
j_gene: TRBJ2-7

CDR3nt: TGTGCTAGTGGTTCAGACCGCGGACAGGGCCTTGGCTATGGCTACACCTTC
CDR3aa: CASGSDRGQGLGYGYTF
v_gene: TRBV12-5
d_gene: TRBD1
abundance: many
j_gene: TRBJ1-2

CDR3nt: TGTGCCATCAGTGAGGAGAGGGGCTACGAGCAGTACTTC
CDR3aa: CAISEERGYEQYF
v_gene: TRBV10-3
d_gene: NA
abundance: many
j_gene: TRBJ2-7

CDR3nt: TGTGCCAGCAGTTTCGGCAGATCCTACGAGCAGTACTTC
CDR3aa: CASSFGRSYEQYF
v_gene: TRBV7-2
d_gene: NA
abundance: many
j_gene: TRBJ2-7

CDR3nt: TGTGCCAGCAGCCCGAGGGGGCAAAGCACCTACAATGAGCAGTTCTTC
CDR3aa: CASSPRGQSTYNEQFF
v_gene: TRBV11-3
d_gene: TRBD1
abundance: few
j_gene: TRBJ2-1

CDR3nt: TGCAGCGTAAGGGAGTCCTACGACAATGAGCAGTTCTTC
CDR3aa: CSVRESYDNEQFF
v_gene: TRBV29-1
d_gene: NA
abundance: many
j_gene: TRBJ2-1

CDR3nt: TGTGCCAGCAGCTTGGCTGGGACAAACGGGGAGCTGTTTTTT
CDR3aa: CASSLAGTNGELFF
v_gene: TRBV7-9
d_gene: NA
abundance: many
j_gene: TRBJ2-2

CDR3nt: TGCAGTGCTAGATTCCCGGGACAACATCTCCGAGCGGGAGGGCTTCATTACGAGCAGTACTTC
CDR3aa: CSARFPGQHLRAGGLHYEQYF
v_gene: TRBV20-1
d_gene: TRBD2
abundance: few
j_gene: TRBJ2-7

CDR3nt: TGCAGCGTTGATATGGGGGGTTTGGGCGAGCAGTACTTC
CDR3aa: CSVDMGGLGEQYF
v_gene: TRBV29-1
d_gene: NA
abundance: many
j_gene: TRBJ2-7

CDR3nt: TGTGCCAGCTCGCAACAGGGGGCCAGTATGGGTGAGCAGTTCTTC
CDR3aa: CASSQQGASMGEQFF
v_gene: TRBV18
d_gene: TRBD1
abundance: NA
j_gene: TRBJ2-1

CDR3nt: TGTGCCAGCAGCTTAGGGGACAGTGGTAATTCACCCCTCCACTTT
CDR3aa: CASSLGDSGNSPLHF
v_gene: TRBV11-2
d_gene: TRBD1
abundance: NA
j_gene: TRBJ1-6

CDR3nt: TGCAGTGCTAGAACTGGGACAGGAACCCCGAACACTGAAGCTTTCTTT
CDR3aa: CSARTGTGTPNTEAFF
v_gene: TRBV20-1
d_gene: TRBD1
abundance: few
j_gene: TRBJ1-1

CDR3nt: TGTGCCAGCAGATTTCCGGGGAGCGATGAGCAGTTCTTC
CDR3aa: CASRFPGSDEQFF
v_gene: TRBV5-5
d_gene: NA
abundance: NA
j_gene: TRBJ2-1

CDR3nt: TGTGCCAGCAGCTTAGTCGACTGGCATGGCACAGATACGCAGTATTTT
CDR3aa: CASSLVDWHGTDTQYF
v_gene: TRBV7-8
d_gene: NA
abundance: NA
j_gene: TRBJ2-3

CDR3nt: TGTGCCAGCAGTCCGGACCGCACCTGGGAGCCCCAGCATTTT
CDR3aa: CASSPDRTWEPQHF
v_gene: TRBV6-1
d_gene: NA
abundance: NA
j_gene: TRBJ1-5

CDR3nt: TGCAGTGCTACGGACGGGGCCGACGAGCAGTACTTC
CDR3aa: CSATDGADEQYF
v_gene: TRBV20-1
d_gene: NA
abundance: NA
j_gene: TRBJ2-7

CDR3nt: TGCAGCGTTGAATCCCCGACGGTATACAATGAGCAGTTCTTC
CDR3aa: CSVESPTVYNEQFF
v_gene: TRBV29-1
d_gene: NA
abundance: few
j_gene: TRBJ2-1

CDR3nt: TGTGCCAGCAGCTATAAGACAGGGCAGTTCTTC
CDR3aa: CASSYKTGQFF
v_gene: TRBV2
d_gene: NA
abundance: NA
j_gene: TRBJ2-1

CDR3nt: TGCAGTGCTAGCCTGGGCGGGCTCCGTTACGAGCAGTACTTC
CDR3aa: CSASLGGLRYEQYF
v_gene: TRBV20-1
d_gene: NA
abundance: many
j_gene: TRBJ2-7

CDR3nt: TGCGCCAGCAGCTTGGTTGGACAGGATCGGTCACCCCTCCACTTT
CDR3aa: CASSLVGQDRSPLHF
v_gene: TRBV5-1
d_gene: TRBD1
abundance: NA
j_gene: TRBJ1-6

CDR3nt: TGTGCCAGCAGTTTCGAACAGTCCTACAATGAGCAGTTCTTC
CDR3aa: CASSFEQSYNEQFF
v_gene: TRBV12-3/TRBV12-4
d_gene: NA
abundance: few
j_gene: TRBJ2-1

CDR3nt: TGCAGCGTTTCTATAGGGTCCTACGAGCAGTACTTC
CDR3aa: CSVSIGSYEQYF
v_gene: TRBV29-1
d_gene: NA
abundance: NA
j_gene: TRBJ2-7

CDR3nt: TGCGCCAGCAGCCAAGTGGGGACAGGGGCCCGGAGCTATGGCTACACCTTC
CDR3aa: CASSQVGTGARSYGYTF
v_gene: TRBV4-1
d_gene: TRBD1
abundance: few
j_gene: TRBJ1-2

CDR3nt: TGTGCCAGCAGCCAAGTCATCCTAGCGGGGGGGCAAGAGACCCAGTACTTC
CDR3aa: CASSQVILAGGQETQYF
v_gene: TRBV4-2
d_gene: TRBD2
abundance: NA
j_gene: TRBJ2-5

CDR3nt: TGTGCCAGCAGCTTAGATTGGGGGTATAATGAAAAACTGTTTTTT
CDR3aa: CASSLDWGYNEKLFF
v_gene: TRBV7-2
d_gene: NA
abundance: few
j_gene: TRBJ1-4

CDR3nt: TGCGCCAGCAGCTTCGACTGGCGGACTGAAGCTTTCTTT
CDR3aa: CASSFDWRTEAFF
v_gene: TRBV5-1
d_gene: NA
abundance: few
j_gene: TRBJ1-1

CDR3nt: TGTGCCAGCACTTCGACCAGGAACTTCGAGACCCAGTACTTC
CDR3aa: CASTSTRNFETQYF
v_gene: TRBV6-2/TRBV6-3
d_gene: NA
abundance: NA
j_gene: TRBJ2-5

CDR3nt: TGTGCCACCAGTGACTATCCGGGACAGGGTTATTCCGGGGAGCTGTTTTTT
CDR3aa: CATSDYPGQGYSGELFF
v_gene: TRBV24-1
d_gene: TRBD1
abundance: many
j_gene: TRBJ2-2

CDR3nt: TGCGCCAGCAGCCAAGATCTTTCGGCGGGAGGGCGTGAGACCCAGTACTTC
CDR3aa: CASSQDLSAGGRETQYF
v_gene: TRBV4-3
d_gene: TRBD2
abundance: NA
j_gene: TRBJ2-5

CDR3nt: TGTGCCATCAGTGTGGGGAGAGTACACGAGCAGTACTTC
CDR3aa: CAISVGRVHEQYF
v_gene: TRBV10-3
d_gene: NA
abundance: many
j_gene: TRBJ2-7

CDR3nt: TGTGCCAGCAGCTTAGGTGGGGCGCGGTTCTTC
CDR3aa: CASSLGGARFF
v_gene: TRBV11-2
d_gene: NA
abundance: NA
j_gene: TRBJ2-1

CDR3nt: TGTGCCAGCAGCAACACAGGGGATGCAGATACGCAGTATTTT
CDR3aa: CASSNTGDADTQYF
v_gene: TRBV7-3
d_gene: TRBD1
abundance: NA
j_gene: TRBJ2-3

CDR3nt: TGCGCCAGCAGCCCTGGGACCCTAATGACCTACGAGCAGTACTTC
CDR3aa: CASSPGTLMTYEQYF
v_gene: TRBV5-1
d_gene: NA
abundance: many
j_gene: TRBJ2-7

CDR3nt: TGCAGTGCTAGAGGTACAGTAAATACCTACGAGCAGTACTTC
CDR3aa: CSARGTVNTYEQYF
v_gene: TRBV20-1
d_gene: NA
abundance: NA
j_gene: TRBJ2-7

CDR3nt: TGCGCCAGCAGCTTGTTTGGTCCGAACACTGAAGCTTTCTTT
CDR3aa: CASSLFGPNTEAFF
v_gene: TRBV5-1
d_gene: NA
abundance: few
j_gene: TRBJ1-1